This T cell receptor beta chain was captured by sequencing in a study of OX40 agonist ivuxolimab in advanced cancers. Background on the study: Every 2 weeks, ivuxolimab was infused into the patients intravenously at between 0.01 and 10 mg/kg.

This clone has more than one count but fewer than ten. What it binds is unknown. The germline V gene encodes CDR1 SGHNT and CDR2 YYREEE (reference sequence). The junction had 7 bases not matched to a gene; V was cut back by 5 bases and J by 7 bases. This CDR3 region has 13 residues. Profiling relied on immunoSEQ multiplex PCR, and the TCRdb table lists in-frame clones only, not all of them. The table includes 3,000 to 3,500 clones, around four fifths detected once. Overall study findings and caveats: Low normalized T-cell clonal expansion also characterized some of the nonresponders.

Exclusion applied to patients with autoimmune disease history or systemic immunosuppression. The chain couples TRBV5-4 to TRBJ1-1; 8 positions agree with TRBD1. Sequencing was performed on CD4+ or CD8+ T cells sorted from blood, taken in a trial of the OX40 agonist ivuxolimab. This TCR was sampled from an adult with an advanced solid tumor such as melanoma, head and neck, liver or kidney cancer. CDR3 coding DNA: TGTGCCAGCAGTTCGGGACAGGAGGTTGAAGCTTTCTTT. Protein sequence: CASSSGQEVEAFF.